The 5 T cell receptor beta chains presented below share a single source sample, sequenced in a study of T cell responses to AZD1222 COVID-19 vaccine. Profiling relied on immunoSEQ multiplex PCR, and the TCRdb table lists in-frame clones only, not all of them. The sample shows some 170,000 clones, approximately 93% of them seen only once. Sequencing was performed on peripheral blood, taken on day 0 of AZD1222 vaccination. Receptors were obtained from an adult in good health.

The chain employs TRBV28 and TRBJ1-1; the D is unclear. The CDR3 sequence is 12 residues long. Per germline, CDR1 MDHEN and CDR2 SYDVKM. The V and J ends lost 10 bases and 1 base respectively, with 10 bases between them. The CDR3 coding sequence is TGTGCCATCCAGGCAGGGAACACTGAAGCTTTCTTT. This gives the protein CAIQAGNTEAFF.

V and J are TRBV5-1 and TRBJ1-1; TRBD1 matches 9 bases. The V gene end was trimmed by 2 bases and the J gene end by 3 bases; junction bases not matched to a gene: 11. The CDR3 consists of 17 residues. The germline V gene encodes CDR1 SGHRS and CDR2 YFSETQ. The CDR3: CASSLHPLDRGYTEAFF. CDR3 nucleotides: TGCGCCAGCAGCTTACACCCTCTGGACAGGGGATACACTGAAGCTTTCTTT.

The J gene is TRBJ2-5, the V gene TRBV5-1; D call uncertain. Trimming took off 5 bases at V and 0 bases at J, with 8 bases between the two ends. From germline, CDR1 is SGHRS and CDR2 YFSETQ. The length of the CDR3 is 13 residues. CDR3 residues: CASRRTYQETQYF. The CDR3 DNA sequence: TGCGCCAGCAGGCGGACCTACCAAGAGACCCAGTACTTC.

CDR3 residues: CSVEDRGPSLDTQYF. The CDR3 nucleotides are TGCAGCGTTGAAGATCGAGGCCCAAGTCTAGATACGCAGTATTTT. The chain combines TRBV29-1 with TRBJ2-3; the D is unclear. The CDR3 extends over 15 amino acids. Germline-derived CDR1 and CDR2 are SQVTM and ANQGSEA. V was shortened by 0 bases and J by 5 bases, with 15 bases between the two germline ends.

The chain employs TRBV18 and TRBJ2-2; D unclear. The CDR3 is 13 amino acids. CDR1 and CDR2 (germline): KGHSH, LQKENI. V shed 5 bases and J shed 4 bases, with 8 bases lying between them. The CDR3, as DNA: TGTGCCAGCTCAAGCACGAGCACCGGGGAGCTGTTTTTT. It yields the protein CASSSTSTGELFF.